These 27 T cell receptor beta chains were all obtained from the same sample, sequenced in a study of chemoradiotherapy in HPV16-positive cancers. Assay: immunoSEQ multiplex PCR; the TCRdb copy retains only in-frame clones and omits some. In the table there are more than 1,500 clones, about 75% of which are singletons. Sequencing was performed on tumor tissue, taken from a patient who underwent chemoradiotherapy. The source is a human donor with HPV-associated anogenital cancer.

This clone has just a few counts. The chain joins TRBV19 to TRBJ1-1; 8 nucleotides agree with TRBD1. This CDR3 spans 16 amino acids. Trimming cost V 6 bases and J 3 bases; bases outside gene matches: 12. Germline CDR1 and CDR2: LNHDA and SQIVND (reference sequence). The CDR3 reads CASSPIPGQDDTEAFF. DNA for the CDR3: TGTGCCAGTAGCCCCATACCGGGACAGGATGACACTGAAGCTTTCTTT.

This clone came up a few times. The CDR3 is CASSTTGATSYEQYF. The CDR3 nucleotides are TGTGCCAGCAGCACCACAGGGGCGACCTCCTACGAGCAGTACTTC. The rearrangement joins TRBV21-1 to TRBJ2-7; whether TRBD1, the table's D call, matches the DNA was not checked. TRBV21-1 is a pseudogene. The CDR3 spans 15 residues.

In nucleotides, the CDR3 is TGTGCCAGCACTAACCCCGGCGGTCAGCCCCAGCATTTT. This gives the protein CASTNPGGQPQHF. This sequence joins TRBV28 and TRBJ1-5; no firm D call. Looked up from germline, CDR1 is MDHEN and CDR2 is SYDVKM. The CDR3 is 13 residues long. V lost 7 bases and J 6 bases, leaving 13 bases between the germline ends.

The chain uses TRBV7-6 and TRBJ2-1; D uncertain. V was clipped by 4 bases and J by 4 bases, with 14 bases between them. Germline V gene sequence: CDR1 SGHVS, CDR2 FNYEAQ. This CDR3 region has 15 residues. For the CDR3, the DNA is TGTGCCAGCAGCTCAACTCCTGGGATTTACAATGAGCAGTTCTTC. It codes for CASSSTPGIYNEQFF.

This chain links TRBV6-1 with TRBJ1-2, with D perhaps matching TRBD1 (5 bases). This CDR3 is 15 amino acids long. Per the germline V gene, CDR1 is MNHNS and CDR2 is SASEGT. Trimming took 1 base from V and 4 from J, leaving 13 bases between them. The chain's CDR3 is CASSEGETAIYGYTF. The DNA of the CDR3 is TGTGCCAGCAGTGAAGGGGAGACAGCGATCTATGGCTACACCTTC.

This chain joins TRBV7-7 and TRBJ2-7; D may be TRBD2 (6 bases). Germline CDR1 SSHAT, CDR2 FNYEAQ (reference sequence). Trimming stripped 4 bases from V and 6 bases from J, with 13 bases between. This CDR3 spans 13 amino acids. The CDR3 nucleotides are TGTGCCAGCAGCTCGGACACCGGGGGCGAGCAGTACTTC. This codes for CASSSDTGGEQYF. Complete variable domain (other parts from reference TRBV7-7 and TRBJ2-7): GAGVSQSPRYKVTKRGQDVTLRCDPISSHATLYWYQQALGQGPEFLTYFNYEAQPDKSGLPSDRFSAERPEGSISTLTIQRTEQRDSAMYRCASSSDTGGEQYFGPGTRLTVT.

The chain employs TRBV5-4 and TRBJ2-2, with no clear D. The CDR3 has 13 amino acids. The germline CDR1 and CDR2 sequences are SGHNT and YYREEE (reference sequence). The V end was cut by 4 bases, the J end by 2 bases, with 6 bases between. CDR3 region: CASSLTNTGELFF. CDR3 DNA: TGTGCCAGCAGCCTTACCAACACCGGGGAGCTGTTTTTT. The full variable domain, its missing parts supplied by reference TRBV5-4 and TRBJ2-2, is ETGVTQSPTHLIKTRGQQVTLRCSSQSGHNTVSWYQQALGQGPQFIFQYYREEENGRGNFPPRFSGLQFPNYSSELNVNALELDDSALYLCASSLTNTGELFFGEGSRLTVL.

J is TRBJ2-3 and V is TRBV5-1, with 7 bases aligning to TRBD2. Unmatched junction bases numbered 7, after V lost 3 bases and J lost 0 bases. The CDR3 is 16 residues long. Germline assignment: CDR1 SGHRS and CDR2 YFSETQ. The DNA for the CDR3 is TGCGCCAGCAGCTCCAATAGCGGGTCGAGCACAGATACGCAGTATTTT. Translating it yields CASSSNSGSSTDTQYF.

This clone has a handful of counts. The chain employs TRBV29-1 and TRBJ1-1; D is possibly TRBD1 (6 bases). V was trimmed by 5 bases and J by 4 bases, leaving 14 bases between them. Germline CDR1 and CDR2: SQVTM and ANQGSEA. The CDR3 covers 13 residues. The CDR3, as DNA: TGCAGCGTTTCTTCACAGGGTCTCACTGAAGCTTTCTTT. Translation gives CSVSSQGLTEAFF.

The CDR3 loop is CASSEGYLTGELFF. The CDR3 bases are TGCGCCAGCAGTGAGGGTTACCTGACCGGGGAGCTGTTTTTT. J is TRBJ2-2 and V is TRBV10-1; no clear D gene. Germline lookup yields CDR1 WNHNN and CDR2 SYGVQD (reference sequence). The V and J ends lost 2 bases and 5 bases respectively, with 9 bases between them. This CDR3 has 14 amino acids.

V usage is TRBV9 and J usage is TRBJ1-1; D not certain. Per germline, CDR1 SGDLS and CDR2 YYNGEE. V dropped 0 bases and J dropped 0 bases, with 6 bases sitting between them. This CDR3 has 14 residues. CDR3 protein: CASSVGTMNTEAFF. The CDR3 DNA is TGTGCCAGCAGCGTAGGGACCATGAACACTGAAGCTTTCTTT. The whole variable domain, remainder taken from reference TRBV9 and TRBJ1-1, is DSGVTQTPKHLITATGQRVTLRCSPRSGDLSVYWYQQSLDQGLQFLIQYYNGEERAKGNILERFSAQQFPDLHSELNLSSLELGDSALYFCASSVGTMNTEAFFGQGTRLTVV.

In its sample, this clone was seen a few times. The chain couples TRBV5-1 to TRBJ2-7; D tentatively fits TRBD1 or TRBD2 (5 bases each). V was shortened by 3 bases and J by 2 bases, with 6 bases between the two germline ends. The CDR3 totals 12 residues. Germline loops: CDR1 SGHRS, CDR2 YFSETQ. CDR3 sequence: CASSWGTYEQYF. The CDR3, as DNA: TGCGCCAGCAGCTGGGGGACCTACGAGCAGTACTTC.

This clone was counted between two and nine times. The chain has TRBV19 and TRBJ2-2, with D uncertain. The CDR3 totals 14 residues. Germline V gene sequence: CDR1 LNHDA, CDR2 SQIVND (reference sequence). The V and J ends lost 7 bases and 5 bases respectively, with 14 bases between them. The CDR3 protein is CASKVPGQTGELFF. DNA for the CDR3: TGTGCCAGTAAAGTCCCCGGGCAGACCGGGGAGCTGTTTTTT. The full variable domain, its missing parts supplied by reference TRBV19 and TRBJ2-2, is DGGITQSPKYLFRKEGQNVTLSCEQNLNHDAMYWYRQDPGQGLRLIYYSQIVNDFQKGDIAEGYSVSREKKESFPLTVTSAQKNPTAFYLCASKVPGQTGELFFGEGSRLTVL.

The chain has TRBV7-9 and TRBJ1-4; 7 nucleotides agree with TRBD1. V dropped 5 bases and J dropped 10; count of bases not matched to a gene: 10. This CDR3 has 14 residues. The germline CDR1 and CDR2 sequences are SEHNR and FQNEAQ (reference sequence). CDR3 amino acids: CASSLPGQQGKLFF. The CDR3 DNA sequence: TGTGCCAGCAGCCTACCGGGACAGCAGGGAAAACTGTTTTTT.

This clone was counted once. This chain uses TRBV7-9 with TRBJ2-1; D is unclear. The V end lost 0 bases, the J end lost 5 bases, and 2 bases lay between the germline ends. CDR3 length equals 12 residues. Per the germline V gene, CDR1 is SEHNR and CDR2 is FQNEAQ (reference sequence). The CDR3 loop is CASSLADNEQFF. The CDR3 nucleotides are TGTGCCAGCAGCTTAGCCGACAATGAGCAGTTCTTC.

The chain employs TRBV30 and TRBJ1-1, with 10 bases fitting TRBD1. There are 14 residues in the CDR3. Trimming cost V 0 bases and J 6 bases; bases outside gene matches: 4. CDR1 is GTSNPN and CDR2 is SVGIG in the germline V gene (reference sequence). CDR3 coding DNA: TGTGCCTGGAGTGTTGGGACAGGGGCATCTGAAGCTTTCTTT. The encoded protein is CAWSVGTGASEAFF.

This clone was recorded a few times. The V call is TRBV6-5, the J call TRBJ2-7; a possible D gene is TRBD2 (5 bases). The V end was cut by 6 bases, the J end by 0 bases, with 12 bases between. Germline CDR1 is MNHEY and CDR2 is SVGAGI. The CDR3 spans 14 residues. This CDR3 is CASSFRDYSYEQYF. The CDR3 coding sequence is TGTGCCAGCAGCTTCCGAGACTACTCCTACGAGCAGTACTTC.

In its sample, this clone was seen once. The chain recombines TRBV6-5 with TRBJ2-1; 7 nucleotides line up with TRBD2. The CDR3 spans 15 residues. The germline V gene encodes CDR1 MNHEY and CDR2 SVGAGI. Trimming cost V 5 bases and J 0 bases; bases outside gene matches: 4. CDR3 nucleotides: TGTGCCAGCAGTCACAGCGGGATCTCCTACAATGAGCAGTTCTTC. It yields the protein CASSHSGISYNEQFF.

In this sample, this clone is large (0.1 to 1%). Other DNA sequences in the sample encode the same CDR3. The J gene is TRBJ2-2, the V gene TRBV2; D possibly corresponds to TRBD2 (5 bases). The CDR3 sequence is 19 residues long. Germline CDR1 is SNHLY and CDR2 is FYNNEI. V lost 5 bases and J lost 1, with 23 bases in between. The CDR3 here is CASSSLDSSEALNTGELFF. CDR3 DNA sequence: TGTGCCAGCAGTTCCTTGGACTCGTCGGAAGCACTGAACACCGGGGAGCTGTTTTTT.

The CDR3 nucleotides read TGTGCCAGCAGCGGGGCCGGGACAGCTAACACCGGGGAGCTGTTTTTT. Protein: CASSGAGTANTGELFF. V gene TRBV5-4 combines with J gene TRBJ2-2; 7 bases are shared with TRBD1. The CDR3 has 16 residues. V shed 4 bases, J shed 2 bases, and the junction held 8 bases outside the gene matches. Germline V CDR1 and CDR2: SGHNT, YYREEE (reference sequence).

The chain has TRBV7-6 and TRBJ2-3; 9 positions agree with TRBD2. The CDR3 contains 18 residues. CDR1 is SGHVS and CDR2 is FNYEAQ in the germline V gene. The J segment lost 2 bases and the V segment lost 0 bases, leaving 9 bases of the junction unmatched. The DNA for the CDR3 is TGTGCCAGCAGCTTAGCCCCCGGTAGCGGGGGAACCACAGATACGCAGTATTTT. Translation gives CASSLAPGSGGTTDTQYF.

CDR3 region: CASSPRQNEKLFF. CDR3 coding DNA: TGTGCCAGCAGCCCCCGACAGAATGAAAAACTGTTTTTT. The chain recombines TRBV6-1 with TRBJ1-4, with D possibly matching TRBD1 (5 bases). The length of the CDR3 is 13 residues. The V end lost 6 bases, the J end lost 5 bases, and 10 bases lay between the germline ends. CDR1 and CDR2 (germline): MNHNS, SASEGT.

The chain uses TRBV2 and TRBJ1-5, with 9 bases aligning to TRBD1. Germline CDR1 and CDR2: SNHLY and FYNNEI. This CDR3 contains 14 residues. J lost 3 bases, V lost 6 bases, and 3 bases had no gene match. CDR3 protein: CASRRDRDNQPQHF. In DNA form, the CDR3 reads TGTGCCAGCAGACGGGACAGGGACAATCAGCCCCAGCATTTT.

The V call is TRBV6-5, the J call TRBJ1-6; maybe TRBD1 (5 bases). This CDR3 is built from 14 residues. Germline assignment: CDR1 MNHEY and CDR2 SVGAGI. Trimming shortened V by 2 bases and J by 10 bases, and 12 bases separated the two germline ends. Here the CDR3 reads CASSYDGAGSPLHF. The CDR3 DNA reads as TGTGCCAGCAGTTACGACGGGGCAGGATCACCCCTCCACTTT.

Comment on this clone: The identical CDR3 is also encoded by other nucleotide sequences in the sample. The CDR3 region is CASSLEGLQNTEAFF. The DNA for the CDR3 is TGTGCCAGCAGTTTGGAGGGGCTCCAGAACACTGAAGCTTTCTTT. The V call is TRBV28, the J call TRBJ1-1, with D maybe TRBD1 (5 bases). This CDR3 has 15 amino acids. Germline CDR1 MDHEN, CDR2 SYDVKM. Trimming left V 3 bases short and J 1 base short, with 12 bases between.

This chain links TRBV19 with TRBJ2-3, with D perhaps TRBD1 (6 bases). CDR3 length: 16 residues. Germline CDR1 LNHDA, CDR2 SQIVND (reference sequence). V shed 3 bases and J shed 0 bases, with 13 bases lying between them. CDR3 in amino acids: CASSIQQGPSTDTQYF. The DNA for the CDR3 is TGTGCCAGTAGTATCCAACAGGGCCCTAGCACAGATACGCAGTATTTT.

V is TRBV7-6 and J is TRBJ2-2, with TRBD1 matching 7 bases. The CDR3 length is 16 residues. Germline CDR1 is SGHVS and CDR2 is FNYEAQ. V gave up 5 bases and J gave up 3 bases; unmatched junction bases: 9. CDR3 coding DNA: TGTGCCAGCAGCCCCTTCGGAGGACAGGACACCGGGGAGCTGTTTTTT. Its translation: CASSPFGGQDTGELFF.